This T cell receptor beta chain comes out of a study of T-cell memory formation after mild COVID-19. In the study overall: The study found TCR clusters largely donor specific. General study results and limits: Some clones that responded were present in memory (sampled pre-infection), which suggests cross-reactive memory joined. CD4+ clones that contracted lay mainly in CM and EM; CD8+ ones lay in EMRA.

TCRdb redid the calling of the 5' RACE reads with MiXCR, one entry per CDR3 protein. This table holds fewer than 700,000 distinct CDR3 sequences, around 17% found once. This clonotype was observed a few times. Its antigen is still unknown. This TCR derives from an adult woman who had mild COVID-19 (a few samples of this study predate the infection). Cell type and time point are not known. Material for sequencing was PBMCs or a T cell subset sorted from them (not recorded which).

The CDR3 reads CASTELGQPDRNQYF. The CDR3 DNA is TGTGCCAGCACCGAACTTGGACAGCCGGACAGGAACCAGTACTTC. The chain uses TRBV6-2 or TRBV6-3 and TRBJ2-5; 7 bases align to TRBD1. J lost 10 bases, V lost 7 bases, and 18 bases had no gene match. Germline values: CDR1 MNHEY, CDR2 SVGEGT. This CDR3 region has 15 residues.